This TCR beta chain was sequenced in a study of blood T cell repertoires in COVID-19. At the level of the study: Sites in the United States, Italy and Spain provided acute and convalescent COVID-19 samples.

The CDR3 runs to 16 residues. In germline, CDR1 is SGHTA, CDR2 FQGNSA. V lost 3 bases and J 1 base, leaving 16 bases between the germline ends. In the authors' workflow: Amplification of reference gene primers was used by the study to estimate nucleated cell counts. Here immunoSEQ multiplex PCR was the method, and the copy in TCRdb shows in-frame clones only, minus some. The D gene and trimming were derived from the DNA, and the V and J assignments and clone size from that table. The repertoire includes under 150,000 clones, about 91% of them detected once, and more than 25% sits in the top ten. Sequenced input: peripheral blood. This TCR was sampled from a human donor in a cohort sampled during active COVID-19. The chain recombines TRBV7-2 with TRBJ2-7; D is undetermined. This CDR3 reads CASSFKLGAGSYEQYF. In DNA, the CDR3 is TGTGCCAGCAGCTTTAAGTTGGGCGCCGGTTCCTACGAGCAGTACTTC.